Sequencing of this TCR beta chain was carried out in a study of T cell responses to AZD1222 COVID-19 vaccine. At the level of the study: It was second doses at about 4 or about 12 weeks that were pooled. Study observations and caveats: Repertoires were sampled only after the peak T cell response. The donor cohort was predominantly white British with a female majority, and clonal diversity may have been underestimated. Baseline seropositivity characterized only a handful of AZD1222 recipients.

The ends lost 0 bases at V and 7 bases at J; junction bases unmatched: 6. This CDR3 contains 14 residues. Clones were sequenced by immunoSEQ multiplex PCR, and TCRdb holds only the in-frame ones, with some missing. Of approximately 71,000 clones in the sample, around nine tenths are singletons; the top ten hold 7.5% to 9%. A word on this clone: No antigen is known for it.

This clonotype was sampled from an adult in good health. V is TRBV6-7 and J is TRBJ2-7, with TRBD2 matching 7 bases. TRBV6-7 is identified as an open reading frame with a role that is uncertain. The sample consisted of peripheral blood, taken on day 0 of AZD1222 vaccination. The CDR3 loop reads CASSYSWREIEQYF. The CDR3 region has the DNA TGTGCCAGCAGTTACTCATGGCGGGAGATTGAGCAGTACTTC.